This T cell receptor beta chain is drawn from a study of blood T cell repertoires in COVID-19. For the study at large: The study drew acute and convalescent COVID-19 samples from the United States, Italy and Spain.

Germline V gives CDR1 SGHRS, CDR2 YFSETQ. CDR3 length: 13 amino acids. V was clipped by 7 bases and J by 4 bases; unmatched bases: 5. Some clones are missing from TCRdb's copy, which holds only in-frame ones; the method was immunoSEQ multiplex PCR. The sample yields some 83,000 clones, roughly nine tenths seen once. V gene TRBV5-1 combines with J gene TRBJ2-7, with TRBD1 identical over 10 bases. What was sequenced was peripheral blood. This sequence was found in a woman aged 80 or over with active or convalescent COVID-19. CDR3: CASRRQGAYEQYF. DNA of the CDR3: TGCGCCAGCCGACGACAGGGGGCATACGAGCAGTACTTC. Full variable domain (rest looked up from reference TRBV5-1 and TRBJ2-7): KAGVTQTPRYLIKTRGQQVTLSCSPISGHRSVSWYQQTPGQGLQFLFEYFSETQRNKGNFPGRFSGRQFSNSRSEMNVSTLELGDSALYLCASRRQGAYEQYFGPGTRLTVT.